This T cell receptor (beta chain) was recovered during a study of blood T cells in healthy people across ages. The study, taken as a whole, reports: There were more naive CD4+ cells and higher diversity in long-lived donors than in aged donors. Age advanced and TCR beta diversity per million T cells fell, roughly linearly.

The CDR3 extends over 16 amino acids. Trimming at V came to 3 bases and at J to 8 bases, leaving 11 bases not matched to a gene. Germline assignment: CDR1 SGHTA and CDR2 FQGNSA. Of note for this clonotype: Its antigen remains unidentified.

With a J-beta primer mix and a sample-barcoded 5' primer, a second PCR ran roughly 7 to 11 cycles. MiXCR was run by TCRdb on the 5' RACE reads, yielding one entry per CDR3 protein. Among around 1.1 million distinct CDR3 sequences listed, 35% to 40% were seen once. Sequenced sample: blood. This chain joins TRBV7-2 and TRBJ2-1, with 9 bases matching TRBD2. This TCR was sampled from a man between 18 and 35 years old in good health. The CDR3 protein is CASSLTSGGTIYEQFF. The CDR3 bases are TGTGCCAGCAGCTTGACTAGCGGTGGTACCATATATGAGCAGTTCTTC.